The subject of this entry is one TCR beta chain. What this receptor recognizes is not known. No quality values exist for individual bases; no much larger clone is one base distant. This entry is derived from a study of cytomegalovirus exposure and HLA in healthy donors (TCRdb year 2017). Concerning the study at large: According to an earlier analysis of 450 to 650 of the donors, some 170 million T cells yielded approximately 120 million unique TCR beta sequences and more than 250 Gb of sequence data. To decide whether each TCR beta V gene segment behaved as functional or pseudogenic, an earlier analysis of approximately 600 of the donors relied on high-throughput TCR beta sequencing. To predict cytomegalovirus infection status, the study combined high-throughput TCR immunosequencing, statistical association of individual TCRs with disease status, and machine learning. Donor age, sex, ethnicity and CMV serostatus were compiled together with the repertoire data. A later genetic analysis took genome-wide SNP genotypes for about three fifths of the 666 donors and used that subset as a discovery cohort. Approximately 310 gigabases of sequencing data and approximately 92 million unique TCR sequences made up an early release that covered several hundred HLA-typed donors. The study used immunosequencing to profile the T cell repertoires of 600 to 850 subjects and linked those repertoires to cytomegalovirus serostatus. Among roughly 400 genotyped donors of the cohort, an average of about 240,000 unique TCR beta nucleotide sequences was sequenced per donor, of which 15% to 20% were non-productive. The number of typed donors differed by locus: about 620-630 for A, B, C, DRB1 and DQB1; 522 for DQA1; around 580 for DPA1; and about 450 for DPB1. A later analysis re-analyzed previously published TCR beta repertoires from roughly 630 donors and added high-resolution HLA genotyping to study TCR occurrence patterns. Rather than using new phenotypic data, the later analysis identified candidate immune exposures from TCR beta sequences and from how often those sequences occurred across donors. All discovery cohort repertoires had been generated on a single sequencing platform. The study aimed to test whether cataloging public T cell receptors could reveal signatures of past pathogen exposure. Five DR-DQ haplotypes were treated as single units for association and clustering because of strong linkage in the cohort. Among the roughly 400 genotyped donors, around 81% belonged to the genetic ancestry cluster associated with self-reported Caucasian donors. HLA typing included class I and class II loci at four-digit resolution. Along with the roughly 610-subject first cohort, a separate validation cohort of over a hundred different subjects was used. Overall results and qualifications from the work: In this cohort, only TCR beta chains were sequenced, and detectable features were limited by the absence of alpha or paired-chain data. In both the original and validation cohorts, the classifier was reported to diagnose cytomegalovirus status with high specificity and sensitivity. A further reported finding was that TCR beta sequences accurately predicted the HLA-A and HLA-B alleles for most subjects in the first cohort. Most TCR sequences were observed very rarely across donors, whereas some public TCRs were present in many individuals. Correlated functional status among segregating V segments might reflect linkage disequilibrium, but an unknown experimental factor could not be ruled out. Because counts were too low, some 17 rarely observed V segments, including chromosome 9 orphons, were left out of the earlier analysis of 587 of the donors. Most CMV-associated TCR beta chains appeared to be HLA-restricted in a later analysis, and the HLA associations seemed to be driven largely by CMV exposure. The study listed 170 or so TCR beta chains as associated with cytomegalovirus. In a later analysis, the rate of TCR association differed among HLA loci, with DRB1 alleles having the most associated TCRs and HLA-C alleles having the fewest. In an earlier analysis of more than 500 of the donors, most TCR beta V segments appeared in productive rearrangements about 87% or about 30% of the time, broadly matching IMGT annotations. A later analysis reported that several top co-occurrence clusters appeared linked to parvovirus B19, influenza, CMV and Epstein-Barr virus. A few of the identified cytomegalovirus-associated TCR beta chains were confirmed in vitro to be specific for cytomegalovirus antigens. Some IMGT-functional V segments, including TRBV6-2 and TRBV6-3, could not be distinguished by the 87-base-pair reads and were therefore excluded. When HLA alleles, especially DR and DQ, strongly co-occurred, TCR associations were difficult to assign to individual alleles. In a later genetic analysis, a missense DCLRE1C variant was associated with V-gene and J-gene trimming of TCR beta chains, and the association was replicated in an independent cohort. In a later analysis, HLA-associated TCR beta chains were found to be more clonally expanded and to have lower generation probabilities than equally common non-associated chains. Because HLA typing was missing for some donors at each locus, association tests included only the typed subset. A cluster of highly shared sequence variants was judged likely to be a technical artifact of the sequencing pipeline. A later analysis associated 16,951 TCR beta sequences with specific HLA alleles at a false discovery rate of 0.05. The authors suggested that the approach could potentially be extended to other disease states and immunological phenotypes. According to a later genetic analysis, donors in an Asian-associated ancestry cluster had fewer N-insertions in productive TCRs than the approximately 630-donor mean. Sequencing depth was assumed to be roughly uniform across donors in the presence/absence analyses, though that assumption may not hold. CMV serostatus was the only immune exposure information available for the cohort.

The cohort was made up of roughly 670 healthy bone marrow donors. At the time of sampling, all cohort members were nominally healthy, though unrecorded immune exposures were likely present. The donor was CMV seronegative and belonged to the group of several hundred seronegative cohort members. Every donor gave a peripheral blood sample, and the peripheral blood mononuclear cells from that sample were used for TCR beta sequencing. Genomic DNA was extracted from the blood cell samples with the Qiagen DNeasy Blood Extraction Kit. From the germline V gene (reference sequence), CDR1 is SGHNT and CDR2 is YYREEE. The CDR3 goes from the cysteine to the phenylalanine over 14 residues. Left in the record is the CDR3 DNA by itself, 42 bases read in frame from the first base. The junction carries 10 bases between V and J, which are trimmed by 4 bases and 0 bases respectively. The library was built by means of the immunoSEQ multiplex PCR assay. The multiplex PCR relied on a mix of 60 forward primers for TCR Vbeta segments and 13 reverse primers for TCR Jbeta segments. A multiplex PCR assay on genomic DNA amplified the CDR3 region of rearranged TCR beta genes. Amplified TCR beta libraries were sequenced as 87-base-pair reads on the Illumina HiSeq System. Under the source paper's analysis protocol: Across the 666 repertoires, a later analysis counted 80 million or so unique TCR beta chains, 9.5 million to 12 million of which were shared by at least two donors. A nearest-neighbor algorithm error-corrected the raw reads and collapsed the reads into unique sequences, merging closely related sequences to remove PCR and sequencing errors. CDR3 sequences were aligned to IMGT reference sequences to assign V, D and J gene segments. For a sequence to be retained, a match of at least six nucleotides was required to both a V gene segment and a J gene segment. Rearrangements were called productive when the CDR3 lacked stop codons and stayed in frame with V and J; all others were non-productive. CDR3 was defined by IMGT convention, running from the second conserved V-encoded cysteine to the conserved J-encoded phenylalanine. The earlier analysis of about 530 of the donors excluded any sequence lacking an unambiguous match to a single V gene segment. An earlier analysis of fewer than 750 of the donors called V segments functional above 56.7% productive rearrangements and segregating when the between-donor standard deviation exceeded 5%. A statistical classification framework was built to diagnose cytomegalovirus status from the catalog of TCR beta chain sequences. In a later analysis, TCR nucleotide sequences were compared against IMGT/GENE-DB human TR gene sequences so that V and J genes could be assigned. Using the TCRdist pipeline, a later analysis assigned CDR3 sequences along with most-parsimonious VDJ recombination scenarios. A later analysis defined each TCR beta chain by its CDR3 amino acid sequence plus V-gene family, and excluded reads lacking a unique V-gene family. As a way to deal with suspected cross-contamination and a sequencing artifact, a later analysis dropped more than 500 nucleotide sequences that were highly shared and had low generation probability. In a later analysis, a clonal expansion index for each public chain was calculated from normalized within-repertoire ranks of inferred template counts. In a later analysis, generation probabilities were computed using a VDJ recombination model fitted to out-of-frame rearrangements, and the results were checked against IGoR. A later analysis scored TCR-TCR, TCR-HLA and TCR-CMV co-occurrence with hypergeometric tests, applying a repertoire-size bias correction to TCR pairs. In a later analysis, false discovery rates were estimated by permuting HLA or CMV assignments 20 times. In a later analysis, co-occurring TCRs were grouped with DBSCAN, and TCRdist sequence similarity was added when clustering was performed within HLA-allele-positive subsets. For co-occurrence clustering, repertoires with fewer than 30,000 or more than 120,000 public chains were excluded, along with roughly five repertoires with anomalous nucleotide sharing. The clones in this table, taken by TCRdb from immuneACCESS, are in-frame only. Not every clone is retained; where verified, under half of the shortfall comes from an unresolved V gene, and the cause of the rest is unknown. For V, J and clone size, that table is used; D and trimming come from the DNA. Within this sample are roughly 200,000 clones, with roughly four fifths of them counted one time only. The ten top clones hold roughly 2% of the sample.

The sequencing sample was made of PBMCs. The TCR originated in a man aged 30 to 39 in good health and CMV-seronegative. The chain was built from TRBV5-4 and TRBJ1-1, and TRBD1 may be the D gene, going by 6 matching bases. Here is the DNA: TGTGCCAGCAGCGGAGGACAGTTGAACACTGAAGCTTTCTTT. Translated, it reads CASSGGQLNTEAFF. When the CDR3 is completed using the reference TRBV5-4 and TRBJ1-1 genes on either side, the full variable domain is ETGVTQSPTHLIKTRGQQVTLRCSSQSGHNTVSWYQQALGQGPQFIFQYYREEENGRGNFPPRFSGLQFPNYSSELNVNALELDDSALYLCASSGGQLNTEAFFGQGTRLTVV.